This TCR beta chain was recorded in a study of tumor-infiltrating lymphocytes in localized non-small cell lung cancer. About the research overall: Tumor tissue and non-adjacent uninvolved lung came from each patient. Findings and limits, study-wide: Different pieces of the same tissue went to different assays, confounding technical variation with intratumor heterogeneity. TCR sequencing covered a subset of patients with enough tissue. Higher tumor T cell infiltration than in uninvolved lung was supported by TCRbeta sequencing.

This clone was seen a single time. The antigen is undetermined. The table came from immunoSEQ multiplex PCR; TCRdb's copy has only in-frame clones and leaves some out. The sample lists around 9,900 clones; 81% were seen once. Germline-derived CDR1 and CDR2 are SNHLY and FYNNEI. The CDR3 totals 15 residues. V was cut by 4 bases and J by 5 bases, with 15 bases left in between. The sample was uninvolved lung tissue not adjacent to the tumor. The chain joins TRBV2 to TRBJ2-1; D not certain. This receptor was taken from a human donor with non-small cell lung cancer. CDR3 in amino acids: CASSARGRIDNEQFF. The CDR3 bases are TGTGCCAGCAGTGCACGTGGGCGGATAGACAATGAGCAGTTCTTC.